Sequencing of this T cell receptor (beta chain) was carried out in a study of TIL therapy for anti-PD-1-resistant metastatic lung cancer. Looking at the study overall: Patients then received nivolumab; progressors got lymphodepletion, TIL and IL-2. Tumors carried a median around 1.4 non-synonymous mutations per megabase.

Time point given: pre-treatment sample, taken before nivolumab and TIL therapy. The libraries were made with immunoSEQ v3. Only in-frame clones appear in the TCRdb table, and some are missing; sequencing was by immunoSEQ multiplex PCR. In the table there are about 52,000 clones, roughly 85% of which are singletons. Study-wide results and limits: Patients were highly selected, enriched for treatment-naive, never-smoker and oncogene-addicted cases. After infusion, TIL clonotypes partly replaced peripheral T cells and declined over months.

Notes on this clone: Antigen specificity is unknown.

CDR3 length: 17 residues. Germline-derived CDR1 and CDR2 are LGHNA and YSLEER. V lost 0 bases and J 0 bases, leaving 12 bases between the germline ends. The origin of this receptor is a woman aged 30-79 years with non-small cell lung cancer. The chain carries TRBV4-3 and TRBJ2-1; a possible D gene is TRBD1 (5 bases). The sequenced sample was blood, obtained at baseline. The DNA for the CDR3 is TGCGCCAGCAGCCAAGATGGAAGGGGTGGCTCCTACAATGAGCAGTTCTTC. This sequence encodes CASSQDGRGGSYNEQFF.